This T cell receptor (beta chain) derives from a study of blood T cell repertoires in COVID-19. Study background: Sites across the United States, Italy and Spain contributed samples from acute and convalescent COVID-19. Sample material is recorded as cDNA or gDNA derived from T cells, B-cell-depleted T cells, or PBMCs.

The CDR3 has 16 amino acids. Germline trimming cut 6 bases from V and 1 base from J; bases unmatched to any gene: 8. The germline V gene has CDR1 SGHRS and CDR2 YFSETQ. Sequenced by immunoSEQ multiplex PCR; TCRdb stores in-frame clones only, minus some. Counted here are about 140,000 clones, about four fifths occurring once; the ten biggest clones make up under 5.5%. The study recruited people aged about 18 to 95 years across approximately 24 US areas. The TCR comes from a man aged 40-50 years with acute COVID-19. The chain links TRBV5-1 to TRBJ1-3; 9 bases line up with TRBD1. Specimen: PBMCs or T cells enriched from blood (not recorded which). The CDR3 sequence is CASTQQGAGSGNTIYF. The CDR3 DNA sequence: TGCGCCAGCACCCAACAGGGGGCTGGTTCTGGAAACACCATATATTTT.